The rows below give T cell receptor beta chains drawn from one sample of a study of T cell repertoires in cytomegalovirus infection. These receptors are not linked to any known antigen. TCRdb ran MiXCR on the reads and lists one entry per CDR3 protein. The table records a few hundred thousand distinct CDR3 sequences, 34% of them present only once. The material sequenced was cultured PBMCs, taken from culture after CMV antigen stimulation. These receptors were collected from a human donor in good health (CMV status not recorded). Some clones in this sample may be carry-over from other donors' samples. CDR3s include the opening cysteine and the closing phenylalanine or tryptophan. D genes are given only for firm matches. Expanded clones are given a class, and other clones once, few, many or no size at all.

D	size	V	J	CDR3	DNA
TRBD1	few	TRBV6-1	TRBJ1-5	CASSEEGARVNQPQHF	TGTGCCAGCAGTGAAGAGGGGGCGCGGGTGAATCAGCCCCAGCATTTT
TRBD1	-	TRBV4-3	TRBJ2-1	CASSLSGTGNNEQFF	TGCGCCAGCAGCCTGTCCGGGACAGGGAACAATGAGCAGTTCTTC
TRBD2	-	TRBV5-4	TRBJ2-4	CASSLSGMGLTKNIQYF	TGTGCCAGCAGCTTATCAGGGATGGGACTAACCAAAAACATTCAGTACTTC
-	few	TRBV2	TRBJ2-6	CASSESFGPSGANVLTF	TGTGCCAGCAGTGAATCTTTCGGACCCTCTGGGGCCAACGTCCTGACTTTC
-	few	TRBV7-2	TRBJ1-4	CASSLGTDEKLFF	TGTGCCAGCAGCTTAGGGACAGATGAAAAACTGTTTTTT
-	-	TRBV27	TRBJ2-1	CASSLRRVSNEQFF	TGTGCCAGCAGTTTAAGGCGGGTCAGCAATGAGCAGTTCTTC
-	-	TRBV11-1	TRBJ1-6	CASSGEGGSSYNSPLHF	TGTGCCAGCAGCGGAGAGGGGGGCAGCTCCTATAATTCACCCCTCCACTTT
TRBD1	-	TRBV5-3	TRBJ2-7	CASSLDRKAYEQYF	TGTGCCAGCAGCTTGGACAGGAAGGCCTACGAGCAGTACTTC
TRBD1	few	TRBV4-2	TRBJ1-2	CASSQSDDRVDHGYTF	TGTGCCAGCAGCCAGTCAGATGACAGGGTGGATCATGGCTACACCTTC
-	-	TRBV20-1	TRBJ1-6	CSARGISYNSPLHF	TGCAGTGCTAGGGGGATCTCCTATAATTCACCCCTCCACTTT
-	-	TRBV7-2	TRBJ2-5	CASTPTRDQETQYF	TGTGCCAGCACCCCCACTAGAGACCAAGAGACCCAGTACTTC
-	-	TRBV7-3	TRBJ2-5	CANPYGSETQYF	TGTGCCAATCCCTATGGGTCGGAGACCCAGTACTTC
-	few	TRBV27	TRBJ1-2	CASRPRPPAQGYTF	TGTGCCAGCAGACCAAGACCCCCGGCGCAGGGCTACACCTTC
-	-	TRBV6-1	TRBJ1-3	CASSSRRPPVWGNTIYF	TGTGCCAGCAGTTCGCGCCGACCCCCCGTCTGGGGAAACACCATATATTTT
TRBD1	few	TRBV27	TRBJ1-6	CASSRPGGATPLHF	TGTGCCAGCAGCCGTCCAGGGGGCGCGACACCCCTCCACTTT
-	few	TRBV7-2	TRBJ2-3	CASSRADPGRDTQYF	TGTGCCAGCAGCCGAGCGGATCCCGGCAGAGATACGCAGTATTTT
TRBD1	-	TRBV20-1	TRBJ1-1	CSARPLQPQGANTEAFF	TGCAGTGCTAGACCCCTGCAGCCTCAGGGGGCGAACACTGAAGCTTTCTTT
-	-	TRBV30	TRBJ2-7	CAWRAEGIEQYF	TGTGCCTGGAGAGCGGAAGGTATCGAGCAGTACTTC
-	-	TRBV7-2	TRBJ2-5	CASSLVDGGETQYF	TGTGCCAGCAGCTTAGTCGATGGGGGGGAGACCCAGTACTTC
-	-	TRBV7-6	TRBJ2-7	CASSLYGTTTYEQYF	TGTGCCAGCAGCTTATACGGGACAACTACCTACGAGCAGTACTTC
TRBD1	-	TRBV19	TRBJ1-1	CASSMTGSTEAFF	TGTGCCAGTAGTATGACAGGGAGCACTGAAGCTTTCTTT
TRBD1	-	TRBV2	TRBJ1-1	CASSEVGQGAFF	TGTGCCAGCAGTGAAGTTGGACAGGGAGCTTTCTTT
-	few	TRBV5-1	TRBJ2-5	CASSFGGPERETQYF	TGCGCCAGCAGCTTTGGCGGCCCAGAACGAGAGACCCAGTACTTC
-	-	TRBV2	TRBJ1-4	CASSIRGIGEKLFF	TGTGCCAGCTCCATCCGGGGGATTGGAGAAAAACTGTTTTTT
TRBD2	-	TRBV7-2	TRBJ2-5	CASSPTGTSWETQYF	TGTGCCAGCAGCCCAACCGGGACTAGCTGGGAGACCCAGTACTTC
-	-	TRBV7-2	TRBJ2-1	CASGRGDYREAEQFF	TGTGCCAGCGGACGGGGTGACTACCGGGAAGCCGAGCAGTTCTTC
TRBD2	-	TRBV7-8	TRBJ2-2	CASSLGEGNTGELFF	TGTGCCAGCAGCTTAGGGGAGGGAAACACCGGGGAGCTGTTTTTT
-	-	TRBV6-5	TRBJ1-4	CASSRSWALGEKLFF	TGTGCCAGCAGTCGATCGTGGGCCCTCGGAGAAAAACTGTTTTTT
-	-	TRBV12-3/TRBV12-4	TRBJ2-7	CASTNSRGGAEQYF	TGTGCCAGCACCAACAGCAGGGGAGGGGCCGAGCAGTACTTC
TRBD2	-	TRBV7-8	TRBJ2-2	CASRGSSGSSGELFF	TGTGCCAGCAGGGGGAGTAGCGGGAGTTCCGGGGAGCTGTTTTTT
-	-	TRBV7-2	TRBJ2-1	CASSPRGRGNEQFF	TGTGCCAGCAGCCCCCGGGGGAGGGGGAATGAGCAGTTCTTC
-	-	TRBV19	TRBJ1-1	CASSTIGGYTEAFF	TGTGCCAGTAGTACCATAGGTGGCTACACTGAAGCTTTCTTT
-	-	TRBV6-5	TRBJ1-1	CASSAKGVVTEAFF	TGTGCCAGCAGCGCCAAAGGGGTAGTCACTGAAGCTTTCTTT
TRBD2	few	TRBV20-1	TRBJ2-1	CSARTPLAGVRNEQFF	TGCAGTGCTAGAACTCCCCTAGCGGGAGTCCGCAATGAGCAGTTCTTC
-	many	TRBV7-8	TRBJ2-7	CASSWDTPGDEQYF	TGTGCCAGCAGCTGGGACACCCCTGGCGACGAGCAGTACTTC
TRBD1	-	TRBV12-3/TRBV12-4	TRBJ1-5	CASSLRDRGHRHF	TGTGCCAGCAGTTTAAGGGACAGGGGGCATCGGCATTTT
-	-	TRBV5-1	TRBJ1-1	CASSLAVDSLSRNTEAFF	TGCGCCAGCAGCTTGGCCGTGGACAGTTTGAGTAGGAACACTGAAGCTTTCTTT